The rows below give T cell receptor beta chains drawn from one sample of a study of blood T cell repertoires in COVID-19. Clones were sequenced by immunoSEQ multiplex PCR, and TCRdb holds only the in-frame ones, with some missing. This table holds approximately 300,000 clones, 65% to 85% found once. The sequenced sample was peripheral blood. The receptors shown here come from a person aged 70 to 79 with COVID-19, enrolled during active disease. Both conserved end residues are part of each CDR3. D genes are given only for firm matches. Size is stated for part of the rows, as once, few or many counts, or as a class when the clone is expanded.

.	TRBD2	TRBV11-2	TRBJ2-3	TGTGCCAGCAGCTTAGCCGGGAGGACAGATACGCAGTATTTT	CASSLAGRTDTQYF
.	.	TRBV27	TRBJ1-1	TGTGCCAGCAAACCCCGGACACCTCAAAGCGCTGAAGCTTTCTTT	CASKPRTPQSAEAFF
.	TRBD1	TRBV5-1	TRBJ1-3	TGCGCCAGCAGCACGACAGGGGACACTGCTGGAAACACCATATATTTT	CASSTTGDTAGNTIYF
few	TRBD1	TRBV7-8	TRBJ2-1	TGTGCCAGCAGCCGAGGCCGGACAGGCTCGGATGAGCAGTTCTTC	CASSRGRTGSDEQFF
.	.	TRBV7-5	TRBJ1-1	TGTGTCAGAAGCTTAAAGGGGAGGGTTGAGGAAGCTTTCTTT	CVRSLKGRVEEAFF
.	TRBD2	TRBV27	TRBJ2-3	TGTGCCAGCATTTCGACTAGCGGGATTGTTACGCAGTATTTT	CASISTSGIVTQYF
few	TRBD1	TRBV5-6	TRBJ1-4	TGTGCCAGCAGCCTGCGTGCCGGGACAGGGGATGAAAAACTGTTTTTT	CASSLRAGTGDEKLFF
.	TRBD1	TRBV15	TRBJ1-5	TGTGCCACCACGGTCGGGACAGGTGATAATCAGCCCCAGCATTTT	CATTVGTGDNQPQHF
few	.	TRBV30	TRBJ1-2	TGTGCCTGGAGTGCCCCCACCTTAGCGGGCTACACCTTC	CAWSAPTLAGYTF
.	.	TRBV7-3	TRBJ1-6	TGTGCCAGCAGCTCCGGGTCCTTCAATTCACCCCTCCACTTT	CASSSGSFNSPLHF
.	.	TRBV7-3	TRBJ2-2	TGTGCCAGCAGCTTACGGGGGATAGACGGGGAGCTGTTTTTT	CASSLRGIDGELFF
.	.	TRBV6-5	TRBJ1-5	TGTGCCAGCAGGCCAGGGTTCGGCAATCAGCCCCAGCATTTT	CASRPGFGNQPQHF
.	TRBD1	TRBV2	TRBJ1-5	TGTGCCAGCAGTGAAGGACAGGGGTTCGGAAGCAATCAGCCCCAGCATTTT	CASSEGQGFGSNQPQHF
.	TRBD2	TRBV3-1/TRBV3-2	TRBJ2-5	TGTGCCAGCAGCCAAGAAGGGCTAGCGGGAGAGACCCAGTACTTC	CASSQEGLAGETQYF
.	.	TRBV13	TRBJ2-3	TGTGCCAGCAGCTGGGGCAAGACAGATACGCAGTATTTT	CASSWGKTDTQYF
.	.	TRBV25-1	TRBJ1-6	TGTGCCAGCAGTGACCACACGGCGGGGCGACCCCTCCACTTT	CASSDHTAGRPLHF
.	TRBD2	TRBV2	TRBJ2-2	TGTGCCAGCAGGGGTGGCGGGAGTCGGACCGGGGAGCTGTTTTTT	CASRGGGSRTGELFF
.	.	TRBV5-4	TRBJ1-2	TGTGCCAGCAGCTTGGTTGGTTGGGGGGACTATGGCTACACCTTC	CASSLVGWGDYGYTF
few	TRBD1	TRBV28	TRBJ2-7	TGTGCCAGCATTCCGGGACAGGGATGGGGCGAGCAGTACTTC	CASIPGQGWGEQYF
.	.	TRBV7-7	TRBJ1-4	TGTGCCAGCAGCCCTCCAGGGGTTGAAAAACTGTTTTTT	CASSPPGVEKLFF
.	TRBD1	TRBV19	TRBJ2-2	TGTGCCAGTAGCAGAACACAGGGGCTCGGGGAGCTGTTTTTT	CASSRTQGLGELFF
.	.	TRBV29-1	TRBJ2-7	TGCAGCGTTCCCGGGATTGGGTACTACGAGCAGTACTTC	CSVPGIGYYEQYF
.	TRBD2	TRBV10-3	TRBJ2-1	TGTGCCATCAGGGAACCCTCAGCGGGAGCGTACAATGAGCAGTTCTTC	CAIREPSAGAYNEQFF
few	TRBD2	TRBV30	TRBJ2-4	TGTGCTTTAGCGGGAGGGGGAACCAAAAACATTCAGTACTTC	CALAGGGTKNIQYF
few	.	TRBV28	TRBJ2-2	TGTGCCAGCAGTTTTTTCGGAGCCACCGGGGAGCTGTTTTTT	CASSFFGATGELFF
.	.	TRBV7-2	TRBJ1-2	TGTGCCAGCAGCTTAGGACAGTTCTATGGCTACACCTTC	CASSLGQFYGYTF
.	.	TRBV21-1	TRBJ2-3	TGTGCCAGCAGCAACAGTACTAGCGGGAGTGTCCCAGATACGCAGTATTTT	CASSNSTSGSVPDTQYF
.	TRBD1	TRBV28	TRBJ1-2	TGTGCCAGCAGGGAACAGGGGTTACTATATGGCTACACCTTC	CASREQGLLYGYTF
.	TRBD2	TRBV11-2	TRBJ2-5	TGTGCCAGCAGCCAGAGGACTAGCGGGGGGCAAGAGACCCAGTACTTC	CASSQRTSGGQETQYF
.	.	TRBV28	TRBJ2-5	TGTGCCAGCAGCTGGGGCCTGGGGTCATCCCAAGAGACCCAGTACTTC	CASSWGLGSSQETQYF
.	.	TRBV9	TRBJ1-2	TGTGCCAGCAGCGACTACAGGGAACGTGGCTACACCTTC	CASSDYRERGYTF
.	TRBD1	TRBV2	TRBJ1-1	TGTGCCAGCAGCCCGCCCTCAGGGGGCCCCGGCACTGAAGCTTTCTTT	CASSPPSGGPGTEAFF
.	.	TRBV6-5	TRBJ1-6	TGTGCCAGCAGTTATGCCGGACAATTTAATTCACCCCTCCACTTT	CASSYAGQFNSPLHF
.	TRBD1	TRBV7-9	TRBJ1-5	TGTGCCAGCAGCCACAGGACAGGGTCAGAGGCTACGCCCCAGCATTTT	CASSHRTGSEATPQHF
.	.	TRBV5-6	TRBJ1-6	TGTGCCAGCAGCTTATACAGGGTGGCAAATTCACCCCTCCACTTT	CASSLYRVANSPLHF
.	.	TRBV5-1	TRBJ2-7	TGCGCCAGCAGCCCAGCCTTACGACGGGGGACCTACGAGCAGTACTTC	CASSPALRRGTYEQYF
.	TRBD2	TRBV5-1	TRBJ2-7	TGCGCCAGCAGCTTGTTAGCGGGAGGGCCCCCTGAGTACTTC	CASSLLAGGPPEYF
.	.	TRBV3-1/TRBV3-2	TRBJ1-2	TGTGCCAGCAGCCAAGTTAGCGGGAGCAACACCTTC	CASSQVSGSNTF
few	TRBD1	TRBV19	TRBJ1-5	TGTGCCAGTACCGGACAGGGAATTGTTCAGCCCCAGCATTTT	CASTGQGIVQPQHF
.	.	TRBV27	TRBJ2-1	TGTGCCAGCAGTTTGCCAGACTACAATGAGCAGTTCTTC	CASSLPDYNEQFF
many	.	TRBV5-1	TRBJ1-3	TGCGCCAGCAGCTTGAATTCAGGTTCCGGAAACACCATATATTTT	CASSLNSGSGNTIYF
few	TRBD2	TRBV5-1	TRBJ2-5	TGCGCCAGCAGCGCCGGCGGGGGACAAGAGACCCAGTACTTC	CASSAGGGQETQYF
.	TRBD2	TRBV3-1/TRBV3-2	TRBJ2-3	TGTGCCAGCAGCCTCGGACTAGCGGGGGTGGATACGCAGTATTTT	CASSLGLAGVDTQYF
.	TRBD1	TRBV7-8	TRBJ2-5	TGTGCCAGCAGCCACCACAGGGGCGAGACCCAGTACTTC	CASSHHRGETQYF
.	TRBD2	TRBV24-1	TRBJ2-1	TGTGCCACCAGTGATTCACTAGCGGGAGTGTATGAGCAGTTCTTC	CATSDSLAGVYEQFF
.	.	TRBV27	TRBJ1-2	TGTGCCAGCAGTTTAAAGGGGATCTATGGCTACACCTTC	CASSLKGIYGYTF
.	TRBD2	TRBV27	TRBJ2-3	TGTGCCACCTCACTAGCGGGAGTTGAAGATACGCAGTATTTT	CATSLAGVEDTQYF